This T cell receptor beta chain comes out of a study of T cells in narcolepsy. Study as a whole: Patients with NT1 or NT2 and healthy control donors were enrolled.

The germline V gene has CDR1 ENHRY and CDR2 SYGVKD. V was pared by 4 bases and J by 0 bases, with 15 bases between. This CDR3 has 16 residues. Some clones are missing from TCRdb's copy, which holds only in-frame ones; the method was immunoSEQ multiplex PCR. The data hold 25,000 to 35,000 clones, with 79% observed a single time. This chain connects TRBV10-3 to TRBJ1-2, with a weak D call TRBD1 (5 bases). The sequenced sample was memory (CD45RA-) CD4+ T cells from blood. This receptor was identified in a human donor in good health. CDR3 sequence reads: CAISAGSGFTNYGYTF. CDR3 DNA: TGTGCCATCAGTGCCGGGTCAGGGTTCACTAACTATGGCTACACCTTC.